This T cell receptor beta chain was captured by sequencing in a study of lymphopenia after photon versus proton radiotherapy. Study observations and caveats: Under photons, naive T cells and diversity fell while effector/memory populations rose.

The protocol was immunoSEQ multiplex PCR, while the TCRdb copy is restricted to in-frame clones and leaves out a portion. This sample yields some 40,000 clones, of which approximately 86% are seen a single time; 10% belongs to the top ten. The CDR3 has 14 amino acids. Germline trimming cut 7 bases from V and 1 base from J; bases unmatched to any gene: 4. From germline, CDR1 is LNHDA and CDR2 SQIVND (reference sequence). Comments on this clone: What it binds is not known.

This clonotype was obtained from a woman in her 70s with pancreatic cancer. Some clones in this sample may be carry-over from other donors' samples. The rearrangement uses TRBV19 and TRBJ1-5; TRBD1 aligns across 7 bases. Sequenced here: peripheral blood, sampled from a patient treated with proton-based radiotherapy. The chain's CDR3 is CASNEGASNQPQHF. Here the CDR3 DNA reads TGTGCCAGTAATGAGGGGGCAAGCAATCAGCCCCAGCATTTT.